This TCR beta chain was identified during a study of T cell repertoires in cytomegalovirus infection. Study overall: Well-studied HLA-B-restricted epitopes and recently identified HLA-C-restricted epitopes of CMV were both used in the study. CMV infection plus the matching HLA type was flagged by public TCR beta signatures. General observations from the study: HLA-C-restricted, CMV-specific TCR beta clonotypes were dominant ex vivo.

This CDR3 contains 12 residues. From germline, CDR1 is SNHLY and CDR2 FYNNEI. The ends were cut back, 7 bases at V and 7 bases at J, with 11 bases in the middle. TCRdb independently ran MiXCR on the reads; one entry per CDR3 protein. The sample includes 450,000 to 650,000 distinct CDR3 sequences, just under 40% of them seen just once. About this clonotype itself: Its matching antigen is unknown.

The sample consisted of cultured PBMCs, taken from culture after CMV antigen stimulation. This chain links TRBV2 with TRBJ1-5; D possibly corresponds to TRBD1 (6 bases). The receptor was isolated from a human donor in good health (CMV status not recorded). Some clones in this sample may be carry-over from other donors' samples. The chain's CDR3 is CASTRGAQPQHF. The CDR3 coding sequence is TGTGCCAGCACCCGGGGGGCCCAGCCCCAGCATTTT.